These 4 T cell receptor beta chains originate from one sample sequenced in a study of OX40 agonist ivuxolimab in advanced cancers. TCRdb's table, derived via immunoSEQ multiplex PCR, lists solely in-frame clones and lacks some. The sample lists 40,000 to 45,000 clones; 80% to 90% were seen once. Source: CD4+ or CD8+ T cells sorted from blood, taken in a trial of the OX40 agonist ivuxolimab. Receptors were obtained from an adult with an advanced solid tumor such as melanoma, head and neck, liver or kidney cancer.

This chain joins TRBV7-8 and TRBJ2-4, with 11 nucleotides matching TRBD2. The junction had 10 bases not matched to a gene; V was cut back by 3 bases and J by 0 bases. Germline CDR1 and CDR2: SGHVS and FQNEAQ. The CDR3 extends over 19 amino acids. The CDR3 nucleotides are TGTGCCAGCAGCTTCACTAGCGGGAGTAGTGGGTCAGCCAAAAACATTCAGTACTTC. Protein sequence: CASSFTSGSSGSAKNIQYF.

This rearrangement joins TRBV7-8 to TRBJ2-1, with TRBD1 as a possible D gene (5 bases). CDR3 size: 12 residues. V was trimmed by 2 bases and J by 15 bases, leaving 14 bases between them. Germline CDR1 reads SGHVS; CDR2 reads FQNEAQ. The CDR3 here is CASSLRARDRFF. The CDR3 coding sequence is TGTGCCAGCAGCTTAAGGGCCAGGGATCGGTTCTTC.

The chain employs TRBV30 and TRBJ2-1; D not resolved. The CDR3 covers 14 residues. Trimming took 2 bases from V and 0 from J, leaving 8 bases between them. CDR1 and CDR2 from the germline V gene are GTSNPN and SVGIG (reference sequence). The DNA of the CDR3 is TGTGCCTGGAGTAGCGATCTCTCCTACAATGAGCAGTTCTTC. Translation gives CAWSSDLSYNEQFF.

The chain couples TRBV29-1 to TRBJ1-2; possibly TRBD1 for D (5 bases). V lost 7 bases to trimming and J lost 4 bases, with 13 bases between them. The CDR3 has 12 residues. Looked up from germline, CDR1 is SQVTM and CDR2 is ANQGSEA. The CDR3 is CSAPGGSYGYTF. CDR3 bases: TGCAGCGCCCCTGGGGGGTCCTATGGCTACACCTTC. Supplemented by reference TRBV29-1 and TRBJ1-2, the full variable domain reads SAVISQKPSRDICQRGTSLTIQCQVDSQVTMMFWYRQQPGQSLTLIATANQGSEATYESGFVIDKFPISRPNLTFSTLTVSNMSPEDSSIYLCSAPGGSYGYTFGSGTRLTVV.